This T cell receptor (beta chain) is from a study of a mutant IDH1 vaccine in newly diagnosed glioma. Overall study context: Patients arrived already treated with radiotherapy, temozolomide, or both, most having had both. General study results and limits: There were vaccine-induced immune responses in approximately 95% of the patients. It seemed that pseudoprogression was not linked to changes in the top peripheral T cell clonotypes.

This CDR3 comprises 14 residues. Germline V CDR1 and CDR2: MNHNS, SASEGT. V was cut by 6 bases and J by 1 base, with 13 bases left in between. A few counts support this clone. The antigen is undetermined. As for time point: baseline, week 1 (first vaccination visit). Regarding treatment: pre-vaccination baseline after standard-of-care therapy. Measured with immunoSEQ multiplex PCR; TCRdb has only the in-frame clones, and not every one. This table holds some 56,000 clones, 75% to 95% found once. This chain links TRBV6-1 with TRBJ2-7; the D is unclear. The source was PBMCs, collected from a glioma patient treated with radiotherapy, temozolomide or both. The TCR sequence derives from a man aged 45-65 years with glioma. CDR3 in DNA: TGTGCCAGCAGCACCTCCACAGAGTCCTACGAGCAGTACTTC. It codes for CASSTSTESYEQYF.